This T cell receptor beta chain was captured by sequencing in a study of blood T cells in healthy people across ages. The CDR3 runs 16 residues. Germline lookup yields CDR1 KGHDR and CDR2 SFDVKD. With V trimmed by 0 bases and J by 8 bases, 8 bases remained unmatched. The amount of total RNA extracted per sample was at least 5.5 micrograms. Primed by a sample-barcoded 5' primer and a J-beta primer mix, a second PCR proceeded for roughly 7 to 11 cycles. TCRdb re-derived calls from the 5' RACE reads in MiXCR, one entry per CDR3 protein. The data show 2 million or so distinct CDR3 sequences, around 50% seen once.

This TCR derives from a woman between 40 and 55 years old in good health. Input material: blood. The chain uses TRBV24-1 and TRBJ2-1; 8 bases map to TRBD1. CDR3 loop: CATSDLRQGADDEQFF. For the CDR3, the DNA is TGTGCCACCAGTGATTTGCGTCAGGGGGCTGACGATGAGCAGTTCTTC.